This entry concerns a single T cell receptor (beta chain). Study processing details: Amplification with reference gene primers provided the estimates of nucleated cell counts. TCRdb keeps only in-frame clones here, not all; method: immunoSEQ multiplex PCR. V and J calls and clone size are given by that table; D and trimming were obtained from the DNA. Altogether approximately 170,000 clones are present, approximately 90% being singletons, with the ten largest covering roughly 5%. The data were obtained in a study of blood T cell repertoires in COVID-19. Whole-study context: The samples span acute and convalescent COVID-19 from the United States, Italy and Spain.

Germline CDR1 is SGHRS and CDR2 is YFSETQ. The CDR3 length is 14 residues. V was trimmed by 3 bases and J by 8 bases, leaving 14 bases between them. One Seattle source followed patients from active infection through their disease course. The sample was peripheral blood. V usage is TRBV5-1 and J usage is TRBJ2-2; possibly TRBD2 for D (6 bases). The TCR was taken from a man aged 18 to 29 with COVID-19, enrolled during active disease. The CDR3 bases are TGCGCCAGCAGCTCCGGGACTTACTTAGGGGAGCTGTTTTTT. It encodes CASSSGTYLGELFF.